This entry lists 23 T cell receptor beta chains sequenced from one sample in a study of shared clonotypes between healthy human individuals. Clones were read by immunoSEQ multiplex PCR, and TCRdb kept only the in-frame ones, dropping some. Of 2 million or so clones in the sample, roughly 96% were seen once. The sequenced sample consisted of naive CD4+ T cells sorted from blood. Subset defined: CD45RA+ positively selected. These receptors all come from a man in his late teens or twenties in good health.

The chain employs TRBV7-9 and TRBJ2-3; D not certain. Germline V gene sequence: CDR1 SEHNR, CDR2 FQNEAQ (reference sequence). The CDR3 loop spans 14 amino acids. V was shortened by 5 bases and J by 4 bases, with 13 bases between the two germline ends. CDR3 DNA: TGTGCCAGCAGCGGACGGACCGGTCCAGATACGCAGTATTTT. Translating gives CASSGRTGPDTQYF. Using reference TRBV7-9 and TRBJ2-3 for the parts outside the CDR3, the full variable domain is DTGVSQNPRHKITKRGQNVTFRCDPISEHNRLYWYRQTLGQGPEFLTYFQNEAQLEKSRLLSDRFSAERPKGSFSTLEIQRTEQGDSAMYLCASSGRTGPDTQYFGPGTRLTVL.

In its sample, this clone was seen once. The J gene is TRBJ1-1, the V gene TRBV2; no reliable D call. Germline CDR1 reads SNHLY; CDR2 reads FYNNEI. The CDR3 consists of 13 residues. The V and J ends lost 0 bases and 4 bases respectively, with 6 bases between them. CDR3 bases: TGTGCCAGCAGTGAAGCCGGGAGCACTGAAGCTTTCTTT. Translated, it gives CASSEAGSTEAFF. The complete variable domain, with remaining parts taken from reference TRBV2 and TRBJ1-1, reads EPEVTQTPSHQVTQMGQEVILRCVPISNHLYFYWYRQILGQKVEFLVSFYNNEISEKSEIFDDQFSVERPDGSNFTLKIRSTKLEDSAMYFCASSEAGSTEAFFGQGTRLTVV.

The chain links TRBV7-2 to TRBJ2-2, with 11 nucleotides matching TRBD1. V trimming: 5 bases; J trimming: 8 bases; junction bases outside the gene matches: 7. Germline assignment: CDR1 SGHTA and CDR2 FQGNSA. This CDR3 comprises 15 residues. For the CDR3, the DNA is TGTGCCAGCAGCCCCGGACAGGGGGCTTTTGGGGAGCTGTTTTTT. Translation: CASSPGQGAFGELFF.

The gene calls are TRBV6-5 and TRBJ1-1; D unresolved. V was cut by 6 bases and J by 2 bases, with 16 bases left in between. CDR1 is MNHEY, CDR2 SVGAGI, per germline. This CDR3 spans 15 amino acids. The chain's CDR3 is CASRGLKAPNTEAFF. CDR3 DNA: TGTGCCAGCAGGGGCCTAAAGGCACCTAACACTGAAGCTTTCTTT.

The chain couples TRBV10-3 to TRBJ1-5; perhaps TRBD1 as D (6 bases). Trimming stripped 3 bases from V and 6 bases from J, with 15 bases between. Looked up from germline, CDR1 is ENHRY and CDR2 is SYGVKD. The CDR3 runs to 15 residues. CDR3 region: CAISETGAKGQPQHF. CDR3 DNA sequence: TGTGCCATCAGTGAAACGGGGGCGAAAGGTCAGCCCCAGCATTTT.

V and J are TRBV29-1 and TRBJ2-7, with 8 nucleotides matching TRBD1. The V gene end was trimmed by 6 bases and the J gene end by 6 bases; junction bases not matched to a gene: 10. Germline V gene lookup returns CDR1 SQVTM and CDR2 ANQGSEA. CDR3 length equals 13 residues. CDR3 amino acids: CSVGTGTAGEQYF. In DNA, the CDR3 is TGCAGCGTGGGGACAGGCACTGCTGGCGAGCAGTACTTC.

This clone was picked up one time. V usage is TRBV18 and J usage is TRBJ1-5, with 7 bases aligning to TRBD1. V shed 2 bases and J 5 bases; nucleotides not matched to a gene: 6. The CDR3 has 15 residues. The germline CDR1 and CDR2 sequences are KGHSH and LQKENI. CDR3 sequence (DNA): TGTGCCAGCTCACCAAGACCCAGGGGGGATCAGCCCCAGCATTTT. Translated: CASSPRPRGDQPQHF. The variable domain in full, completed from reference TRBV18 and TRBJ1-5, reads NAGVMQNPRHLVRRRGQEARLRCSPMKGHSHVYWYRQLPEEGLKFMVYLQKENIIDESGMPKERFSAEFPKEGPSILRIQQVVRGDSAAYFCASSPRPRGDQPQHFGDGTRLSIL.

V gene TRBV5-1 combines with J gene TRBJ2-7; 8 bases are a match to TRBD1. Germline loops: CDR1 SGHRS, CDR2 YFSETQ. V lost 5 bases and J lost 3; bases outside the gene matches: 7. The CDR3 has 14 residues. The DNA for the CDR3 is TGCGCCAGCAGTACAAACAGGGGGGTCTACGAGCAGTACTTC. It codes for CASSTNRGVYEQYF.

The chain uses TRBV19 and TRBJ2-7, with 10 bases identical to TRBD1. This CDR3 has 14 amino acids. Germline values: CDR1 LNHDA, CDR2 SQIVND (reference sequence). V was pared by 3 bases and J by 6 bases, with 5 bases of the junction left unmatched. The CDR3 region has the DNA TGTGCCAGTAGTATCGGGGGACAGGGGATCGAGCAGTACTTC. It specifies CASSIGGQGIEQYF. Complete variable domain (other parts from reference TRBV19 and TRBJ2-7): DGGITQSPKYLFRKEGQNVTLSCEQNLNHDAMYWYRQDPGQGLRLIYYSQIVNDFQKGDIAEGYSVSREKKESFPLTVTSAQKNPTAFYLCASSIGGQGIEQYFGPGTRLTVT.

This sequence joins TRBV29-1 and TRBJ2-3; D is unclear. V lost 2 bases and J lost 0, with 12 bases in between. The CDR3 has 15 residues. The germline V gene encodes CDR1 SQVTM and CDR2 ANQGSEA. The CDR3 DNA is TGCAGCGTTGAATTGGCTAGTCGAAGCACAGATACGCAGTATTTT. This gives the protein CSVELASRSTDTQYF.

The chain is built from TRBV18 and TRBJ2-7; the match to TRBD1 covers 11 bases. After removal of 1 base from V and 6 bases from J, the junction contained 5 bases not matched to a gene. Germline CDR1 and CDR2: KGHSH and LQKENI. The CDR3 contains 15 residues. The CDR3 DNA follows: TGTGCCAGCTCACCACAGGGACAGGGGGTCGGCGAGCAGTACTTC. Translating gives CASSPQGQGVGEQYF.

The V and J genes are TRBV2 and TRBJ2-1; 9 positions match TRBD2. Unmatched junction bases numbered 14, after V lost 11 bases and J lost 0 bases. The germline V gene encodes CDR1 SNHLY and CDR2 FYNNEI. The CDR3 sequence is 17 residues long. The chain's CDR3 is CAGERVLAGSSYNEQFF. In DNA form, the CDR3 reads TGTGCCGGGGAGAGGGTCCTAGCGGGGAGCTCCTACAATGAGCAGTTCTTC.

The V and J genes are TRBV4-3 and TRBJ1-5; TRBD1 agrees at 7 bases. CDR1 is LGHNA, CDR2 YSLEER, per germline. This CDR3 spans 14 amino acids. With 4 bases clipped from V and 5 bases from J, the junction kept 5 bases outside the gene matches. The CDR3 sequence is CASSPRQGDQPQHF. The CDR3 coding sequence is TGCGCCAGCAGCCCACGACAGGGAGATCAGCCCCAGCATTTT.

This sequence joins TRBV7-9 and TRBJ1-1; D is ambiguous. This CDR3 region has 14 residues. Germline assignment: CDR1 SEHNR and CDR2 FQNEAQ (reference sequence). The V end was cut by 3 bases, the J end by 0 bases, with 8 bases between. Written as DNA, the CDR3 is TGTGCCAGCAGCTTTACTCGAATGAACACTGAAGCTTTCTTT. Its protein product is CASSFTRMNTEAFF.

This chain uses TRBV27 with TRBJ1-4; D gene unclear. CDR3 length equals 14 residues. Germline V lookup: CDR1 MNHEY, CDR2 SMNVEV (reference sequence). V was shortened by 2 bases and J by 8 bases, with 12 bases between the two germline ends. DNA of the CDR3: TGTGCCAGCAGTTTAGCGGGCGTCGCGGAAAAACTGTTTTTT. Translating gives CASSLAGVAEKLFF.

The rearrangement uses TRBV2 and TRBJ2-7, with D perhaps TRBD2 (6 bases). V lost 6 bases and J 5 bases, leaving 11 bases between the germline ends. CDR3 size: 12 residues. Germline-derived CDR1 and CDR2 are SNHLY and FYNNEI. CDR3 sequence: CASRRSSDEQYF. DNA for the CDR3: TGTGCCAGCAGAAGGTCTAGCGACGAGCAGTACTTC.

V usage is TRBV6-1 and J usage is TRBJ1-4; D gene unclear. The CDR3 length is 14 residues. Germline V CDR1 and CDR2: MNHNS, SASEGT. V was trimmed by 1 base and J by 6 bases, leaving 9 bases between them. CDR3 DNA: TGTGCCAGCAGTGAAGTACAGATATATGAAAAACTGTTTTTT. This sequence encodes CASSEVQIYEKLFF.

This clone showed up many times. This chain joins TRBV30 and TRBJ1-1; D unclear. The CDR3 contains 14 residues. Trimming shortened V by 2 bases and J by 0 bases, and 10 bases separated the two germline ends. Looked up from germline, CDR1 is GTSNPN and CDR2 is SVGIG (reference sequence). CDR3 sequence reads: CAWSSTSLNTEAFF. The CDR3 bases are TGTGCCTGGAGTTCCACCTCTTTGAACACTGAAGCTTTCTTT. Looking up the rest from reference TRBV30 and TRBJ1-1 gives the full variable domain: SQTIHQWPATLVQPVGSPLSLECTVEGTSNPNLYWYRQAAGRGLQLLFYSVGIGQISSEVPQNLSASRPQDRQFILSSKKLLLSDSGFYLCAWSSTSLNTEAFFGQGTRLTVV.

Here the CDR3 reads CASARGEMNTEAFF. Written as DNA, the CDR3 is TGTGCTAGTGCCAGGGGGGAAATGAACACTGAAGCTTTCTTT. The chain links TRBV12-5 to TRBJ1-1, with TRBD1 identical over 7 bases. The CDR3 extends over 14 amino acids. The germline gives CDR1 LGHNT, CDR2 FRNRAP. The V and J ends lost 7 bases and 0 bases, in that order; junction bases with no gene match: 5.

This clone was recorded only once. The chain recombines TRBV5-4 with TRBJ2-3, with D perhaps matching TRBD2 (5 bases). The V and J ends lost 1 base and 4 bases respectively, with 19 bases between them. CDR3 length equals 17 residues. Per the germline V gene, CDR1 is SGHNT and CDR2 is YYREEE (reference sequence). This CDR3 is CASSLLGSGLVADTQYF. The CDR3 DNA reads as TGTGCCAGCAGCTTGTTGGGTTCCGGACTCGTCGCAGATACGCAGTATTTT.

The CDR3, as DNA: TGTGCCAGCAGTTTATCAGGGGGCCCCACAGATACGCAGTATTTT. Protein product: CASSLSGGPTDTQYF. V gene TRBV27 combines with J gene TRBJ2-3, with 7 bases fitting TRBD1. The CDR3 totals 15 residues. Per the germline V gene, CDR1 is MNHEY and CDR2 is SMNVEV (reference sequence). V was pared by 0 bases and J by 2 bases, with 2 bases of the junction left unmatched.

The chain recombines TRBV25-1 with TRBJ1-2, with D unresolved. CDR1 and CDR2 (germline): MGHDK, SYGVNS. Trimming took 6 bases from V and 7 from J, leaving 12 bases between them. There are 12 residues in the CDR3. Written as DNA, the CDR3 is TGTGCCAGCAGCAGTGATAGTGGTGGCTACACCTTC. Its translation is CASSSDSGGYTF.

The chain's CDR3 is CASSQRQGTYEQYF. CDR3 bases: TGTGCCAGCAGCCAACGACAGGGTACGTACGAGCAGTACTTC. The chain uses TRBV4-2 and TRBJ2-7, with 7 bases fitting TRBD1. The CDR3 is 14 residues long. Germline trimming cut 2 bases from V and 4 bases from J; bases unmatched to any gene: 5. CDR1 is LGHNA, CDR2 YNFKEQ, per germline.